Here is one T cell receptor beta chain with its context. This entry is derived from a study of T cells in Graves' hyperthyroidism and ophthalmopathy. The CDR3 regions of TCR beta were amplified from RNA transcripts. With the HTBI primer set, the TCR CDR3 went through a first round of RT-PCR. MiXCR, run by TCRdb on the multiplex PCR reads, gives a single entry per CDR3 protein. The sample consists of approximately 700,000 distinct CDR3 sequences, just under 45% of them appearing once. The receptor's source is an adult man with Graves' disease, either hyperthyroidism or ophthalmopathy (not recorded which). Sequenced input: peripheral blood or thyroid tissue (not recorded which).

The DNA of the CDR3 is TGTGCCAGCAGCCTCCCTAGCGGGGGAGATAACACCGGGGAGCTGTTTTTT. Its protein product is CASSLPSGGDNTGELFF. This sequence joins TRBV7-2 and TRBJ2-2; TRBD2 aligns across 10 bases. With 5 bases clipped from V and 2 bases from J, the junction kept 8 bases outside the gene matches. The CDR3 totals 17 residues. Germline lookup yields CDR1 SGHTA and CDR2 FQGNSA. The whole variable domain, filled in from reference TRBV7-2 and TRBJ2-2, reads GAGVSQSPSNKVTEKGKDVELRCDPISGHTALYWYRQSLGQGLEFLIYFQGNSAPDKSGLPSDRFSAERTGGSVSTLTIQRTQQEDSAVYLCASSLPSGGDNTGELFFGEGSRLTVL.